This TCR beta chain stems from a study of T cells after yellow fever vaccination. Looking at the study overall: Fractions of limited cellularity were prepared by means of SMART-Seq v4 Ultra Low Input. Study results and limitations: Weaker, the secondary response peaked sooner, at day 5 versus 15. The bulk population could contribute abundant contaminating clonotypes to FACS-sorted repertoires.

5'RACE template switching generated TCR cDNA, adding a universal primer site and UMIs. TCRdb ran MiXCR on the 5' RACE reads and lists one entry per CDR3 protein. Of about 340,000 distinct CDR3 sequences listed, 3.5% to 4.5% were seen once; the top ten hold 20% to 30%. The CDR3 spans 11 residues. V lost 5 bases, J lost 7 bases, and 8 bases lay in between. A remark on this clonotype: Its specificity is not known.

The source is a man aged 18 to 35 who received the YFV17D yellow fever vaccine. The rearrangement joins TRBV12-3 or TRBV12-4 to TRBJ1-2; D perhaps matches TRBD1 (5 bases). Sequenced material: PBMCs, taken 5 days after the yellow fever booster vaccination. Here the CDR3 reads CASSRDSGYTF. For the CDR3, the DNA is TGTGCCAGCAGTCGCGACAGTGGCTACACCTTC.